The 20 T cell receptor beta chains below come from one sample, sequenced in a study of graft-versus-host responses after intestinal transplantation. Clones were read by immunoSEQ multiplex PCR, and TCRdb kept only the in-frame ones, dropping some. The sample has tens of thousands of clones, 84% seen once. No antigens are known for them. The sequencing here drew on unstimulated CD4+ T cells sorted from spleen or lymph node cells, taken before transplant. The receptor source for this set is a human donor who was the organ donor for an intestinal transplant.

This chain joins TRBV6-6 and TRBJ2-2; 7 positions agree with TRBD1. Germline-derived CDR1 and CDR2 are MNHNY and SVGAGI (reference sequence). J gave up 9 bases and V 2 bases, and 3 bases lay outside the gene matches. The CDR3 is made up of 13 amino acids. The CDR3 loop reads CASSYIGGRELFF. As DNA, the CDR3 is TGTGCCAGCAGTTACATAGGGGGCCGGGAGCTGTTTTTT.

The V gene is TRBV19, the J gene TRBJ2-1, with D possibly TRBD1 on 6 matching bases. V was shortened by 5 bases and J by 0 bases, with 14 bases between the two germline ends. Germline V gene data show CDR1 as LNHDA and CDR2 as SQIVND (reference sequence). The CDR3 covers 16 residues. In DNA form, the CDR3 reads TGTGCCAGTAGTTTAAGGACAGCAAGCTCCTACAATGAGCAGTTCTTC. Translating it yields CASSLRTASSYNEQFF.

The chain couples TRBV15 to TRBJ2-3; D not certain. Germline values: CDR1 LNHNV, CDR2 YYDKDF (reference sequence). The length of the CDR3 is 13 residues. Between the trimmed V and J ends, which lost 0 bases and 3 bases, there was a span of 4 bases. The CDR3 DNA sequence: TGTGCCACCAGCAGAGATCTTACAGATACGCAGTATTTT. It specifies CATSRDLTDTQYF.

This clone turned up a few times. V and J are TRBV19 and TRBJ2-4; D is possibly TRBD1 (7 bases). V shed 7 bases and J shed 8 bases, with 24 bases lying between them. Per the germline V gene, CDR1 is LNHDA and CDR2 is SQIVND (reference sequence). The CDR3 sequence is 16 residues long. This CDR3 reads CASKEAGGMVLDIQYF. Written as DNA, the CDR3 is TGTGCCAGTAAGGAGGCAGGGGGGATGGTGTTGGACATTCAGTACTTC.

The chain joins TRBV7-9 to TRBJ1-1; D remains ambiguous. The CDR3 totals 11 residues. CDR1 SEHNR and CDR2 FQNEAQ come from the germline V gene (reference sequence). Between the trimmed V and J ends, which lost 3 bases and 6 bases, there was a span of 5 bases. The CDR3 bases are TGTGCCAGCAGCTTCGTCGCTGAAGCTTTCTTT. Protein: CASSFVAEAFF.

The chain combines TRBV4-1 with TRBJ1-5; D perhaps matches TRBD1 (5 bases). There are 15 residues in the CDR3. Germline V gives CDR1 MGHRA, CDR2 YSYEKL. Trimming shortened V by 0 bases and J by 4 bases, and 10 bases separated the two germline ends. The CDR3 protein is CASSQDGRGNQPQHF. CDR3 bases: TGCGCCAGCAGCCAAGATGGACGGGGGAATCAGCCCCAGCATTTT.

The V gene is TRBV30, the J gene TRBJ2-6, with TRBD2 as a possible D gene (6 bases). The CDR3 totals 14 residues. V dropped 6 bases and J dropped 0 bases, with 9 bases sitting between them. From germline, CDR1 is GTSNPN and CDR2 SVGIG (reference sequence). CDR3: CACPTSSGANVLTF. DNA for the CDR3: TGTGCCTGCCCGACTAGCTCTGGGGCCAACGTCCTGACTTTC.

The V call is TRBV10-3, the J call TRBJ2-3, with D possibly being TRBD2 (6 bases). Trimming stripped 4 bases from V and 1 base from J, with 12 bases between. The V gene's germline CDR1 is ENHRY and CDR2 SYGVKD. CDR3 length equals 15 residues. The chain's CDR3 is CAISAAGWGTDTQYF. CDR3 nucleotide sequence: TGTGCCATCAGTGCGGCGGGGTGGGGCACAGATACGCAGTATTTT.

The chain carries TRBV7-7 and TRBJ2-5; 9 bases are shared with TRBD1. CDR1 SSHAT and CDR2 FNYEAQ come from the germline V gene (reference sequence). V shed 5 bases, J shed 4 bases, and the junction held 5 bases outside the gene matches. This CDR3 has 14 residues. DNA of the CDR3: TGTGCCAGCAGCCCGGAGGGACAGGGAGAGACCCAGTACTTC. Protein: CASSPEGQGETQYF. The variable domain in full, with the rest retrieved from reference TRBV7-7 and TRBJ2-5, is GAGVSQSPRYKVTKRGQDVTLRCDPISSHATLYWYQQALGQGPEFLTYFNYEAQPDKSGLPSDRFSAERPEGSISTLTIQRTEQRDSAMYRCASSPEGQGETQYFGPGTRLLVL.

The genes are TRBV7-9 and TRBJ2-2, with a weak D call TRBD2 (5 bases). Trimming cost V 4 bases and J 6 bases, with 9 bases left between them. The CDR3 runs 13 residues. Germline CDR1 SEHNR, CDR2 FQNEAQ (reference sequence). Here the CDR3 reads CASSSTEAGELFF. Here the CDR3 DNA reads TGTGCCAGCAGCTCGACGGAGGCCGGGGAGCTGTTTTTT. Full variable domain (missing parts from reference TRBV7-9 and TRBJ2-2): DTGVSQNPRHKITKRGQNVTFRCDPISEHNRLYWYRQTLGQGPEFLTYFQNEAQLEKSRLLSDRFSAERPKGSFSTLEIQRTEQGDSAMYLCASSSTEAGELFFGEGSRLTVL.

The chain uses TRBV6-6 and TRBJ1-6; D is perhaps TRBD1 (6 bases). V was pared by 6 bases and J by 9 bases, with 6 bases between. CDR3 length: 11 amino acids. Germline V gene data show CDR1 as MNHNY and CDR2 as SVGAGI (reference sequence). CDR3 nucleotide sequence: TGTGCCAGCAGACAGGGTTCACCCCTCCACTTT. This translates into CASRQGSPLHF.

The chain is built from TRBV5-4 and TRBJ2-1; D may match TRBD1 or TRBD2 (6 bases each). Deletions cut 0 bases from V and 3 bases from J, with 13 bases between. The CDR3 totals 16 residues. In germline, CDR1 is SGHNT, CDR2 YYREEE (reference sequence). This chain's CDR3 is CASSLGGLAYYNEQFF. CDR3 nucleotides: TGTGCCAGCAGCTTGGGGGGGCTAGCGTACTACAATGAGCAGTTCTTC.

The gene calls are TRBV5-1 and TRBJ1-3, with a possible D match to TRBD1 (5 bases). The germline V gene encodes CDR1 SGHRS and CDR2 YFSETQ. The V end was cut by 3 bases, the J end by 0 bases, with 10 bases between. This CDR3 comprises 15 residues. In DNA, the CDR3 is TGCGCCAGCAGCTCGACAGTTGCCTCTGGAAACACCATATATTTT. Its translation: CASSSTVASGNTIYF.

V usage is TRBV18 and J usage is TRBJ2-7, with TRBD1 matching over 9 bases. The CDR3 sequence is 14 residues long. V shed 1 base, J shed 4 bases, and the junction held 2 bases outside the gene matches. CDR1 KGHSH and CDR2 LQKENI come from the germline V gene. DNA of the CDR3: TGTGCCAGCTCACCACAGGGACAGGGTTACGAGCAGTACTTC. Amino acid sequence: CASSPQGQGYEQYF.

The chain couples TRBV6-5 to TRBJ1-5; D gene uncertain. V was clipped by 0 bases and J by 4 bases, with 10 bases between them. Germline V lookup: CDR1 MNHEY, CDR2 SVGAGI. This CDR3 contains 15 residues. The CDR3 sequence is CASSYSGQANQPQHF. The DNA for the CDR3 is TGTGCCAGCAGTTACTCAGGGCAGGCAAATCAGCCCCAGCATTTT.

This chain uses TRBV7-9 with TRBJ2-3; 9 nucleotides line up with TRBD2. CDR1 and CDR2 (germline): SEHNR, FQNEAQ (reference sequence). V was pared by 5 bases and J by 2 bases, with 8 bases of the junction left unmatched. This CDR3 is 16 amino acids long. The CDR3 loop is CASSPGLALDTDTQYF. The CDR3 DNA reads TGTGCCAGCAGCCCTGGACTAGCGCTAGACACAGATACGCAGTATTTT.

This chain links TRBV11-2 with TRBJ2-3; 8 bases match TRBD2. After removal of 2 bases from V and 0 bases from J, the junction contained 1 base not matched to a gene. From germline, CDR1 is SGHAT and CDR2 FQNNGV. CDR3 length equals 15 residues. CDR3: CASSLLAGSTDTQYF. The CDR3 nucleotides are TGTGCCAGCAGCTTATTAGCGGGAAGCACAGATACGCAGTATTTT.

This rearrangement joins TRBV6-4 to TRBJ2-5, with 9 bases that match TRBD1. V gave up 7 bases and J gave up 6 bases; unmatched junction bases: 15. The CDR3 runs 16 residues. Per the germline V gene, CDR1 is MRHNA and CDR2 is SNTAGT. Here the CDR3 DNA reads TGTGCCAGCATCCTAACCGGGACAGGGAATGGGAAGACCCAGTACTTC. Translated: CASILTGTGNGKTQYF.

This clone was seen a single time. The chain recombines TRBV5-1 with TRBJ2-2, with TRBD1 as a possible D gene (6 bases). CDR3 length: 15 amino acids. V was clipped by 2 bases and J by 3 bases, with 11 bases between them. Germline CDR1 reads SGHRS; CDR2 reads YFSETQ. The CDR3 DNA follows: TGCGCCAGCAGCTTCATAACAGGGTACACCGGGGAGCTGTTTTTT. Protein sequence: CASSFITGYTGELFF.

The chain employs TRBV19 and TRBJ1-2; tentative D call: TRBD1 (6 bases). V lost 7 bases and J lost 0, with 12 bases in between. The germline V gene encodes CDR1 LNHDA and CDR2 SQIVND (reference sequence). The length of the CDR3 is 14 residues. CDR3 in DNA: TGTGCCAGTATCCGGGACAAAGCTAACTATGGCTACACCTTC. Protein product: CASIRDKANYGYTF.